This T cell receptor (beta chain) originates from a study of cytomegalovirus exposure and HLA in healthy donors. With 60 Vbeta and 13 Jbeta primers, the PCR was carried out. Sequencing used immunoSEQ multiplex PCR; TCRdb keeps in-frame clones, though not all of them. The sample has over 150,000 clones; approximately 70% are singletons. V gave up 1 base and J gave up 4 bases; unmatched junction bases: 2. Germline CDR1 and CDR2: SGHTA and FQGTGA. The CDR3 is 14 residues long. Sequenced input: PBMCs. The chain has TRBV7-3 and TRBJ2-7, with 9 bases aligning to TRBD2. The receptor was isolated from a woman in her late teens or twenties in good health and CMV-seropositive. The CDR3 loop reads CASSLRAGGYEQYF. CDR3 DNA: TGTGCCAGCAGCTTAAGAGCGGGGGGTTACGAGCAGTACTTC.